This passage covers 32 T cell receptor beta chains from one sample sequenced in a study of cytomegalovirus exposure and HLA in healthy donors. The PCR used 60 Vbeta and 13 Jbeta primers. Assay: immunoSEQ multiplex PCR; the TCRdb copy retains only in-frame clones and omits some. The sample carries more than 90,000 clones, about 79% recorded once. The sequencing input was PBMCs. Receptor source: a man aged 50 to 59 in good health and CMV-seronegative.

In its sample, this clone was seen once. The CDR3 nucleotides are TGTGCCAGCAGTACTAGCGGAACTCAGGAGCAGTACTTC. Its translation: CASSTSGTQEQYF. This chain connects TRBV2 to TRBJ2-7; TRBD2 matches at 8 bases. The trim removed 5 bases at V and 7 bases at J, leaving 7 bases unmatched. The length of the CDR3 is 13 residues. Germline loops: CDR1 SNHLY, CDR2 FYNNEI. Variable domain in full (rest from reference TRBV2 and TRBJ2-7): EPEVTQTPSHQVTQMGQEVILRCVPISNHLYFYWYRQILGQKVEFLVSFYNNEISEKSEIFDDQFSVERPDGSNFTLKIRSTKLEDSAMYFCASSTSGTQEQYFGPGTRLTVT.

This CDR3 reads CASSPGPGNNEKLFF. As DNA, the CDR3 is TGCGCCAGCAGCCCCGGACCGGGAAATAATGAAAAACTGTTTTTT. V is TRBV4-3 and J is TRBJ1-4, with D unclear. Trimming took 4 bases from V and 4 from J, leaving 13 bases between them. The length of the CDR3 is 15 residues. From germline, CDR1 is LGHNA and CDR2 YSLEER.

The table lists this clone with a count of one. This rearrangement joins TRBV11-2 to TRBJ2-1, with D possibly TRBD2 on 6 matching bases. Trimming removed 1 base from V and 2 bases from J, with 12 bases in between. This CDR3 is built from 16 residues. In germline, CDR1 is SGHAT, CDR2 FQNNGV. The CDR3 reads CASSLGMGGTYNEQFF. In DNA, the CDR3 is TGTGCCAGCAGCTTAGGAATGGGGGGAACCTACAATGAGCAGTTCTTC.

The rearrangement joins TRBV21-1 to TRBJ1-3. TRBV21-1 is labeled a pseudogene. This CDR3 contains 19 residues. Here the CDR3 DNA reads TGTGCCAGCAGCATCCCCCGAGTCGGGTGCCCTGGCTCTGGAAACACCATATATTTT. Protein sequence: CASSIPRVGCPGSGNTIYF.

The rearrangement uses TRBV5-1 and TRBJ2-7, with a possible D match to TRBD2 (6 bases). V shed 0 bases and J shed 3 bases, with 13 bases lying between them. CDR1 is SGHRS, CDR2 YFSETQ, per germline. CDR3 length equals 15 residues. CDR3 amino acids: CASSLVAEEGYEQYF. CDR3 in DNA: TGCGCCAGCAGCTTGGTAGCGGAGGAGGGCTACGAGCAGTACTTC.

CDR3 protein: CASSERGNPGQAPAKPQHF. The CDR3 nucleotides read TGTGCCAGCAGTGAAAGGGGGAATCCGGGACAGGCTCCCGCGAAGCCCCAGCATTTT. This sequence joins TRBV6-1 and TRBJ1-5; 8 positions match TRBD1. In germline, CDR1 is MNHNS, CDR2 SASEGT. V was clipped by 2 bases and J by 8 bases; unmatched bases: 20. This CDR3 has 19 residues.

V and J are TRBV5-4 and TRBJ2-1; D is uncertain. V lost 4 bases to trimming and J lost 0 bases, with 5 bases between them. Germline values: CDR1 SGHNT, CDR2 YYREEE (reference sequence). The CDR3 has 13 residues. The DNA for the CDR3 is TGTGCCAGCAGCCCAGACTCCTACAATGAGCAGTTCTTC. Residues: CASSPDSYNEQFF.

The CDR3 protein is CASSSRVELAGYLKWETQYF. In DNA, the CDR3 is TGTGCCAGCAGCTCACGAGTGGAGCTAGCGGGATACCTTAAGTGGGAGACCCAGTACTTC. The chain joins TRBV7-8 to TRBJ2-5, with 9 bases lining up with TRBD2. The junction had 23 bases not matched to a gene; V was cut back by 4 bases and J by 5 bases. Germline lookup yields CDR1 SGHVS and CDR2 FQNEAQ. The CDR3 spans 20 residues.

CDR3 nucleotides: TGTGCCAGCAGCCCAAACAGAATGTCGAACACTGAAGCTTTCTTT. It is translated as CASSPNRMSNTEAFF. The chain recombines TRBV7-3 with TRBJ1-1; D ambiguous. The V end was cut by 5 bases, the J end by 1 base, with 14 bases between. This CDR3 region has 15 residues. Germline lookup yields CDR1 SGHTA and CDR2 FQGTGA.

J is TRBJ2-3 and V is TRBV4-3; a weak D match, TRBD2 (5 bases). The CDR3 totals 16 residues. The germline V and J ends were trimmed by 0 bases and 2 bases, with 12 bases remaining between them. The germline V gene has CDR1 LGHNA and CDR2 YSLEER. The CDR3 region is CASSQEGSGFTDTQYF. CDR3 coding DNA: TGCGCCAGCAGCCAAGAGGGAAGCGGATTCACAGATACGCAGTATTTT.

This sequence joins TRBV5-1 and TRBJ2-7, with D unclear. V shed 4 bases and J shed 0 bases, with 11 bases lying between them. Germline V gives CDR1 SGHRS, CDR2 YFSETQ. CDR3 length: 14 amino acids. The CDR3 region has the DNA TGCGCCAGCAGCCCCGTCAGTGGCTCCTACGAGCAGTACTTC. Translating gives CASSPVSGSYEQYF.

In the case of this clone: At the DNA level, this CDR3 is encoded by other sequences in the same sample as well. The chain uses TRBV9 and TRBJ2-7; 8 bases agree with TRBD1. The CDR3 spans 17 residues. The trim removed 3 bases at V and 6 bases at J, leaving 17 bases unmatched. Germline V gene data show CDR1 as SGDLS and CDR2 as YYNGEE. CDR3 DNA: TGTGCCAGCAGCGGAGCTCTCGAGGGGACAGGTGGCCCCGAGCAGTACTTC. It yields the protein CASSGALEGTGGPEQYF.

The chain uses TRBV5-1 and TRBJ1-6; 11 positions match TRBD1. The CDR3 extends over 17 amino acids. Germline-derived CDR1 and CDR2 are SGHRS and YFSETQ. Losses at the gene ends were 2 bases for V and 9 bases for J; bases not matched to a gene: 10. CDR3 nucleotide sequence: TGCGCCAGCAGCTTTTCCTCCACCGGGACAGGGGGTTCACCCCTCCACTTT. Its protein product is CASSFSSTGTGGSPLHF.

The V call is TRBV7-9, the J call TRBJ2-3, with 9 bases lining up with TRBD2. CDR1 and CDR2 from the germline V gene are SEHNR and FQNEAQ (reference sequence). This CDR3 contains 16 residues. Trimming removed 1 base from V and 0 bases from J; junction bases left unmatched: 2. The chain's CDR3 is CASSLGLADSTDTQYF. The CDR3 nucleotides are TGTGCCAGCAGCTTAGGACTAGCGGATAGCACAGATACGCAGTATTTT.

This chain connects TRBV28 to TRBJ2-1, with TRBD1 as a possible D gene (7 bases). Trimming pared 5 bases from V and 7 bases from J, leaving 15 bases between. The CDR3 length is 14 residues. Germline V lookup: CDR1 MDHEN, CDR2 SYDVKM. CDR3 coding DNA: TGTGCCAGCAGTCCCCTGACAGGGAGGAATGAGCAGTTCTTC. Protein product: CASSPLTGRNEQFF.

V and J are TRBV5-6 and TRBJ2-3; D perhaps matches TRBD1 (5 bases). The CDR3 is 15 amino acids. Germline V CDR1 and CDR2: SGHDT, YYEEEE. Trimming shortened V by 2 bases and J by 1 base, and 11 bases separated the two germline ends. The DNA for the CDR3 is TGTGCCAGCAGCTTCATAGGGGTAGGCACAGATACGCAGTATTTT. Encoded protein: CASSFIGVGTDTQYF.

The J gene is TRBJ2-1, the V gene TRBV6-1; 9 bases are shared with TRBD1. The trim removed 6 bases at V and 7 bases at J, leaving 7 bases unmatched. CDR3 length: 14 amino acids. Germline V gene lookup returns CDR1 MNHNS and CDR2 SASEGT. The CDR3 DNA reads TGTGCCAGCAGCCCCACCGGGACAGGGAATGAGCAGTTCTTC. It is translated as CASSPTGTGNEQFF.

This chain links TRBV4-3 with TRBJ2-4, with 12 nucleotides matching TRBD2. V lost 4 bases to trimming and J lost 5 bases; unmatched junction nucleotides: 21. This CDR3 has 21 amino acids. Germline lookup yields CDR1 LGHNA and CDR2 YSLEER. This CDR3 reads CASSLRLAQGRTSGTENIQYF. The CDR3 region has the DNA TGCGCCAGCAGCCTACGGCTGGCACAGGGGAGGACTAGCGGGACGGAAAACATTCAGTACTTC.

The chain employs TRBV30 and TRBJ2-7, with 7 bases aligning to TRBD2. The germline CDR1 and CDR2 sequences are GTSNPN and SVGIG (reference sequence). CDR3 size: 13 residues. Losses at the gene ends were 3 bases for V and 4 bases for J; bases not matched to a gene: 6. The chain's CDR3 is CAWRGRGRYEQYF. In nucleotides, the CDR3 is TGTGCCTGGAGGGGGAGGGGTCGGTACGAGCAGTACTTC.

The chain uses TRBV5-8 and TRBJ1-5; tentative D call: TRBD1 (5 bases). CDR1 and CDR2 from the germline V gene are SGHTS and YDEGEE. The CDR3 runs 15 residues. V was trimmed by 5 bases and J by 0 bases, leaving 12 bases between them. The CDR3 region has the DNA TGTGCCAGCAGTTGGGCAGGGTATAGCAATCAGCCCCAGCATTTT. The encoded protein is CASSWAGYSNQPQHF.

The V call is TRBV19, the J call TRBJ2-1, with a possible D match to TRBD2 (5 bases). Germline CDR1 LNHDA, CDR2 SQIVND (reference sequence). This CDR3 region has 14 residues. V lost 7 bases, J lost 1 base, and 11 bases lay in between. Written as DNA, the CDR3 is TGTGCCAGTAATGGCGGGCGGTCCTACAATGAGCAGTTCTTC. It encodes CASNGGRSYNEQFF.

The chain employs TRBV18 and TRBJ2-2; the D is unclear. Germline V gene lookup returns CDR1 KGHSH and CDR2 LQKENI. CDR3 length: 14 amino acids. The V end was cut by 2 bases, the J end by 7 bases, with 11 bases between. Written as DNA, the CDR3 is TGTGCCAGCTCACCAAAGGAGAGAGGCGGGGAGCTGTTTTTT. Translating gives CASSPKERGGELFF.

The DNA for the CDR3 is TGTGCCAGCAGTACAGGGTCAGGGGAGACCCAGTACTTC. This gives the protein CASSTGSGETQYF. The J gene is TRBJ2-5, the V gene TRBV2; D might be TRBD1 (6 bases). The CDR3 consists of 13 residues. Trimming stripped 5 bases from V and 5 bases from J, with 12 bases between. The germline V gene has CDR1 SNHLY and CDR2 FYNNEI.

The chain uses TRBV11-2 and TRBJ2-1; 9 bases agree with TRBD1. With V trimmed by 5 bases and J by 1 base, 9 bases remained unmatched. CDR3 length equals 17 residues. Germline CDR1 is SGHAT and CDR2 is FQNNGV. The CDR3 reads CASSQRVGQGSYNEQFF. The CDR3 DNA reads as TGTGCCAGCAGCCAAAGGGTCGGACAGGGGTCCTACAATGAGCAGTTCTTC.

The rearrangement links TRBV5-1 to TRBJ1-4, with TRBD1 matching 10 bases. The CDR3 covers 16 residues. Germline CDR1 SGHRS, CDR2 YFSETQ. V shed 5 bases and J 5 bases; nucleotides not matched to a gene: 9. CDR3 nucleotide sequence: TGCGCCAGCAGGGACGTCCCGGGACAGGGGAATGAAAAACTGTTTTTT. It codes for CASRDVPGQGNEKLFF.

The chain is built from TRBV27 and TRBJ1-2; 9 nucleotides match TRBD1. The length of the CDR3 is 16 residues. J lost 2 bases, V lost 5 bases, and 9 bases had no gene match. Germline V CDR1 and CDR2: MNHEY, SMNVEV (reference sequence). CDR3 sequence (DNA): TGTGCCAGCAGTACTACAGGGGGCGCTGGGAACTATGGCTACACCTTC. Its protein product is CASSTTGGAGNYGYTF.

This chain joins TRBV7-9 and TRBJ2-5; 8 bases match TRBD2. CDR3 length: 16 amino acids. Germline V gives CDR1 SEHNR, CDR2 FQNEAQ (reference sequence). J lost 5 bases, V lost 2 bases, and 10 bases had no gene match. CDR3 nucleotides: TGTGCCAGCAGCTTAACGCTAGCGGGCGTCGGGGAGACCCAGTACTTC. Translated, it gives CASSLTLAGVGETQYF.

This clone occurred once. This rearrangement joins TRBV4-1 to TRBJ2-7, with 7 positions matching TRBD1. The length of the CDR3 is 17 residues. CDR1 is MGHRA and CDR2 is YSYEKL in the germline V gene. Trimming at V came to 0 bases and at J to 5 bases, leaving 13 bases not matched to a gene. The CDR3 DNA sequence: TGCGCCAGCAGCCAAGATGGAACAGGGGCTGTTTCCGACGAGCAGTACTTC. This codes for CASSQDGTGAVSDEQYF.

V is TRBV18 and J is TRBJ1-2, with D possibly being TRBD1 (6 bases). CDR3 length equals 15 residues. V gave up 0 bases and J gave up 2 bases, with 10 bases separating them. Germline V gene sequence: CDR1 KGHSH, CDR2 LQKENI. The CDR3 DNA sequence: TGTGCCAGCTCACCACCAGGCCAGGGGAACTATGGCTACACCTTC. Protein: CASSPPGQGNYGYTF.

As concerns this clone: One junction end does not reproduce the germline sequence, and a read error may be involved. The chain carries TRBV7-9 and TRBJ1-3, with 7 bases lining up with TRBD1. The CDR3 spans 16 residues. CDR1 is SEHNR, CDR2 FQNEAQ, per germline (reference sequence). This CDR3 reads CSSTPRGGLSGNTIYF. The DNA of the CDR3 is TGTTCCAGCACCCCCAGAGGGGGCCTCTCTGGAAACACCATATATTTT.

The CDR3 region is CASTLGARKNTEAFF. The CDR3 DNA reads as TGTGCCTCAACGTTGGGGGCCCGAAAGAACACTGAAGCTTTCTTT. The chain has TRBV19 and TRBJ1-1; weak D call: TRBD1 (6 bases). This CDR3 region has 15 residues. Germline V gene data show CDR1 as LNHDA and CDR2 as SQIVND (reference sequence). Trimming removed 11 bases at V and 1 base at J, with 20 bases between.

The chain uses TRBV9 and TRBJ1-1; D unresolved. V was cut by 2 bases and J by 4 bases, with 12 bases left in between. CDR3 length equals 14 residues. The germline V gene encodes CDR1 SGDLS and CDR2 YYNGEE. CDR3 DNA: TGTGCCAGCAGCGTTGGAGGACTGGGCACTGAAGCTTTCTTT. This sequence encodes CASSVGGLGTEAFF.